The rows below give T cell receptor beta chains drawn from one sample of a study of T cell responses to AZD1222 COVID-19 vaccine. The data were produced by immunoSEQ multiplex PCR, yet TCRdb's version contains in-frame clones alone and is incomplete. This repertoire shows about 150,000 clones, approximately 90% found once; its top ten account for approximately 1.6%. The sequenced sample was peripheral blood, obtained 28 days after the second AZD1222 dose. The receptors shown here come from an adult who received the AZD1222 COVID-19 vaccine. Each CDR3 is given with its conserved first and last residue. D genes are given only for firm matches. Size values are once, few and many counts, or a class for expanded clones, and some rows have none.

d_gene	abundance	v_gene	j_gene	CDR3nt	CDR3aa
TRBD2	-	TRBV11-3	TRBJ2-1	TGTGCCAGCAGCCCCGGGTCTAGCGGAAACTACAATGAGCAGTTCTTC	CASSPGSSGNYNEQFF
-	-	TRBV3-1/TRBV3-2	TRBJ1-2	TGTGCCAGCAGCCAATCGAACTATGGCTACACCTTC	CASSQSNYGYTF
TRBD2	-	TRBV19	TRBJ2-3	TGTGCCAGTACCTTGGGACTAGCGGCAACAGATACGCAGTATTTT	CASTLGLAATDTQYF
TRBD2	-	TRBV19	TRBJ2-1	TGTGCCAGTAGAGCGGGGACCACCGACTACAATGAGCAGTTCTTC	CASRAGTTDYNEQFF
-	-	TRBV14	TRBJ2-7	TGTGCCAGCAGCGAAGGGCTAGCGAGCCCCTACGAGCAGTACTTC	CASSEGLASPYEQYF
-	once	TRBV5-5	TRBJ1-2	TGTGCCAGCAGCCCCGAGGATCTGTACTATGGCTACACCTTC	CASSPEDLYYGYTF
TRBD2	few	TRBV18	TRBJ2-7	TGTGCCAGCTCACAATTCGGCGGGAGGGCCTACGAGCAGTACTTC	CASSQFGGRAYEQYF
-	-	TRBV27	TRBJ2-1	TGTGCCAGCAGTCCTCAGGCGGGAACCTACTCCTACAATGAGCAGTTCTTC	CASSPQAGTYSYNEQFF
TRBD2	-	TRBV6-5	TRBJ2-1	TGTGCCAGCAGATCCAGACTAGCGGGGGAGTATGAGCAGTTCTTC	CASRSRLAGEYEQFF
-	-	TRBV7-7	TRBJ2-1	TGTGCCAGCAGCCAAGCGGAAGCCTACAATGAGCAGTTCTTC	CASSQAEAYNEQFF
TRBD1	-	TRBV6-5	TRBJ1-1	TGTGCCAGCAGTTACAGCCGGACAGGGGAGTTGATTGCTTTCTTT	CASSYSRTGELIAFF
TRBD1	-	TRBV28	TRBJ1-5	TGTGCCAGCAGAGAGACAGGGGGGTCGCATCAGCCCCAGCATTTT	CASRETGGSHQPQHF
-	-	TRBV7-3	TRBJ2-3	TGTGCCAGCAGCTTAGCTAGCAGCACAGATACGCAGTATTTT	CASSLASSTDTQYF
TRBD1	-	TRBV3-1/TRBV3-2	TRBJ1-5	TGTGCCAGCAGCCAAGAATTGCTGGACAGGGAGAATCAGCCCCAGCATTTT	CASSQELLDRENQPQHF